The 15 T cell receptor beta chains below come from one sample, sequenced in a study of T cells after yellow fever vaccination. TCRdb redid the calling of the 5' RACE reads with MiXCR, one entry per CDR3 protein. The table shows some 350,000 distinct CDR3 sequences, with 8.7% occurring only once. Specimen: PBMCs, collected on the day of the first yellow fever vaccination. These receptors were obtained from a man in his late teens or twenties who received the YFV17D yellow fever vaccine.

This clonotype was observed many times. The V and J genes are TRBV30 and TRBJ2-5; D remains unclear. The CDR3 covers 11 residues. V shed 5 bases and J shed 0 bases, with 4 bases lying between them. The germline CDR1 and CDR2 sequences are GTSNPN and SVGIG (reference sequence). The CDR3 bases are TGTGCCTGGGGGTACCAAGAGACCCAGTACTTC. Translation gives CAWGYQETQYF.

V gene TRBV4-3 combines with J gene TRBJ2-3; D gene uncertain. Germline V gene data show CDR1 as LGHNA and CDR2 as YSLEER. This CDR3 comprises 13 residues. V lost 0 bases, J lost 8 bases, and 9 bases lay in between. The CDR3 DNA sequence: TGCGCCAGCAGCCAAGAGCCCTCCCCTACGCAGTATTTT. Protein product: CASSQEPSPTQYF.

The rearrangement joins TRBV5-1 to TRBJ2-5, with TRBD2 matching 7 bases. This CDR3 comprises 12 residues. Germline V gene lookup returns CDR1 SGHRS and CDR2 YFSETQ. The V segment lost 0 bases and the J segment 9 bases; nucleotides outside the gene matches: 2. CDR3 nucleotide sequence: TGCGCCAGCAGCTTGGTTCGGGGGGCCCAGTACTTC. It yields the protein CASSLVRGAQYF. Combining the CDR3 with reference TRBV5-1 and TRBJ2-5 gives the whole variable domain KAGVTQTPRYLIKTRGQQVTLSCSPISGHRSVSWYQQTPGQGLQFLFEYFSETQRNKGNFPGRFSGRQFSNSRSEMNVSTLELGDSALYLCASSLVRGAQYFGPGTRLLVL.

This rearrangement joins TRBV7-8 to TRBJ2-3; D is possibly TRBD1 or TRBD2 (6 bases each). Germline CDR1 reads SGHVS; CDR2 reads FQNEAQ. The V and J ends lost 5 bases and 2 bases respectively, with 11 bases between them. The CDR3 has 14 amino acids. CDR3 sequence (DNA): TGTGCCAGCAGCCGGAGGGGGACCACAGATACGCAGTATTTT. This sequence encodes CASSRRGTTDTQYF. Looking up the rest from reference TRBV7-8 and TRBJ2-3 gives the full variable domain: GAGVSQSPRYKVAKRGQDVALRCDPISGHVSLFWYQQALGQGPEFLTYFQNEAQLDKSGLPSDRFFAERPEGSVSTLKIQRTQQEDSAVYLCASSRRGTTDTQYFGPGTRLTVL.

This clonotype has only a few counts. The conserved closing phenylalanine or tryptophan is absent in this CDR3, likely reflecting a read error. It is unclear where the CDR3 begins or ends on the DNA, so no DNA is shown, and the CDR3 is as TCRdb lists it. The chain joins TRBV21-1 to TRBJ2-7; the DNA was not used to check the table's D call, TRBD1. TRBV21-1 constitutes a pseudogene. Including both end residues, the CDR3 is 9 amino acids long. The CDR3 here is CASSRFGTG.

The chain is built from TRBV15 and TRBJ2-1, with no clear D. The germline V gene encodes CDR1 LNHNV and CDR2 YYDKDF (reference sequence). The V and J ends lost 0 bases and 8 bases respectively, with 5 bases between them. The CDR3 is 12 amino acids. The CDR3 nucleotides read TGTGCCACCAGCAGAGATGGAGATGAGCAGTTCTTC. This encodes CATSRDGDEQFF.

In its sample, this clonotype was seen a few times. The gene calls are TRBV30 and TRBJ1-1, with a possible D match to TRBD1 (5 bases). V shed 0 bases and J shed 4 bases, with 9 bases lying between them. In germline, CDR1 is GTSNPN, CDR2 SVGIG (reference sequence). The CDR3 covers 13 residues. The CDR3: CAWSVAGGTEAFF. CDR3 DNA sequence: TGTGCCTGGAGTGTAGCTGGGGGCACTGAAGCTTTCTTT.

This clonotype was observed a handful of times. The J gene is TRBJ2-7, the V gene TRBV21-1; the table gives TRBD2 as D, unverified against the DNA. TRBV21-1 counts as a pseudogene. The CDR3 covers 13 residues. The DNA for the CDR3 is TGTGCCAGCCCCCCCGGGAATACCTACGAGCAGTACTTC. The encoded protein is CASPPGNTYEQYF.

This clonotype came up many times. This chain connects TRBV12-3 or TRBV12-4 to TRBJ1-5, with D tentatively TRBD1 (6 bases). This CDR3 is 15 amino acids long. V was cut by 4 bases and J by 0 bases, with 10 bases left in between. The CDR3 nucleotides read TGTGCCAGCAGTTGGACAGCTAATAGCAATCAGCCCCAGCATTTT. It yields the protein CASSWTANSNQPQHF.

This clonotype was observed a handful of times. The rearrangement joins TRBV24-1 to TRBJ2-1; 8 positions agree with TRBD2. This CDR3 is 16 amino acids long. The V segment lost 10 bases and the J segment 5 bases; nucleotides outside the gene matches: 15. The germline V gene has CDR1 KGHDR and CDR2 SFDVKD. CDR3 region: CATATNRGGLNNEQFF. CDR3 bases: TGTGCCACAGCTACCAACCGGGGGGGCCTCAACAATGAGCAGTTCTTC.

This sequence joins TRBV5-1 and TRBJ1-4, with a tentative D call TRBD1 (6 bases). Between the trimmed V and J ends, which lost 5 bases and 9 bases, there was a span of 32 bases. The CDR3 runs 19 residues. Germline V gene sequence: CDR1 SGHRS, CDR2 YFSETQ. The DNA for the CDR3 is TGCGCCAGCAGGACAGGCGGCTATAAAACCGCGCCCTCATCTCAAAAACTGTTTTTT. This encodes CASRTGGYKTAPSSQKLFF. The full variable domain, completed using reference TRBV5-1 and TRBJ1-4, is KAGVTQTPRYLIKTRGQQVTLSCSPISGHRSVSWYQQTPGQGLQFLFEYFSETQRNKGNFPGRFSGRQFSNSRSEMNVSTLELGDSALYLCASRTGGYKTAPSSQKLFFGSGTQLSVL.

This clonotype was observed a few times. The chain is built from TRBV29-1 and TRBJ1-4; D not certain. The CDR3 is 14 residues long. V lost 1 base and J 7 bases, leaving 13 bases between the germline ends. Germline CDR1 SQVTM, CDR2 ANQGSEA. CDR3 nucleotides: TGCAGCGTTGAAGGGGCGGCGGAAAGTGAAAAACTGTTTTTT. The encoded protein is CSVEGAAESEKLFF.

This clonotype was recorded a few times. The V call is TRBV10-3, the J call TRBJ2-3; 11 bases line up with TRBD1. J lost 7 bases, V lost 4 bases, and 13 bases had no gene match. Germline lookup yields CDR1 ENHRY and CDR2 SYGVKD. The CDR3 covers 17 residues. CDR3 residues: CAISASDGTGGPYTQYF. CDR3 nucleotides: TGTGCCATCAGTGCCTCAGATGGGACAGGGGGTCCCTATACGCAGTATTTT.

This clonotype was observed a handful of times. V gene TRBV20-1 combines with J gene TRBJ1-2; TRBD1 agrees at 8 bases. Trimming removed 5 bases from V and 1 base from J; junction bases left unmatched: 18. Germline CDR1 DFQATT, CDR2 SNEGSKA (reference sequence). CDR3 length: 18 amino acids. CDR3 coding DNA: TGCAGTGCTTCCCGGACAGGGCCCCCGGACTCGCATAACTATGGCTACACCTTC. This encodes CSASRTGPPDSHNYGYTF.

This clonotype was recorded many times. The J gene is TRBJ1-5, the V gene TRBV6-5; no reliable D call. CDR3 length equals 15 residues. Trimming pared 0 bases from V and 3 bases from J, leaving 9 bases between. Germline loops: CDR1 MNHEY, CDR2 SVGAGI. The chain's CDR3 is CASSYSSAFNQPQHF. CDR3 DNA sequence: TGTGCCAGCAGTTACTCGTCAGCCTTCAATCAGCCCCAGCATTTT.